The source of this T cell receptor (beta chain) is a study of blood T cell repertoires in COVID-19. Study information: Samples came from the United States, Italy and Spain, spanning acute and convalescent COVID-19.

V shed 6 bases and J 0 bases; nucleotides not matched to a gene: 7. The CDR3 has 16 amino acids. The germline V gene has CDR1 MNHEY and CDR2 SMNVEV (reference sequence). In the study's own analysis: How many nucleated cells were present was estimated from reference gene primer amplification. Sequenced by immunoSEQ multiplex PCR; TCRdb stores in-frame clones only, minus some. V and J calls and clone size are given by that table; D and trimming were obtained from the DNA. The data contain 40,000 to 50,000 clones, roughly 85% of them seen just once; the ten biggest clones take up approximately 14%. Source material: peripheral blood. This chain uses TRBV27 with TRBJ1-4, with TRBD1 identical over 7 bases. The receptor was derived from a human donor in a cohort sampled during active COVID-19. The donor label of this sample is uncertain. The chain's CDR3 is CASRWTGSSTNEKLFF. CDR3 in DNA: TGTGCCAGCAGATGGACAGGCTCTTCAACTAATGAAAAACTGTTTTTT. The full variable domain, rest sourced from reference TRBV27 and TRBJ1-4, is EAQVTQNPRYLITVTGKKLTVTCSQNMNHEYMSWYRQDPGLGLRQIYYSMNVEVTDKGDVPEGYKVSRKEKRNFPLILESPSPNQTSLYFCASRWTGSSTNEKLFFGSGTQLSVL.